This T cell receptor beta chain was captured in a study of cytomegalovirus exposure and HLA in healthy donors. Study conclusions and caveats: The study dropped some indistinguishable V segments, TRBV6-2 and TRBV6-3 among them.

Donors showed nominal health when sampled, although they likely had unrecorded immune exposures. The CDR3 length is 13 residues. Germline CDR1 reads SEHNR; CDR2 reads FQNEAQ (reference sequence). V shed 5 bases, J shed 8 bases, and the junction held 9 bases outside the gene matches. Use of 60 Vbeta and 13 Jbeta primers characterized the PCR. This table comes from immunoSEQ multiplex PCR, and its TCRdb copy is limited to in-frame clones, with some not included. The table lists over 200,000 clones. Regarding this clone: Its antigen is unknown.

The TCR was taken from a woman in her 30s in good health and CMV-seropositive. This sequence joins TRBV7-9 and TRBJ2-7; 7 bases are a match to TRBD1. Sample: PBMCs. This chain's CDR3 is CASSARDSYQQYF. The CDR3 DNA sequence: TGTGCCAGCAGCGCCCGGGACAGTTATCAGCAGTACTTC.